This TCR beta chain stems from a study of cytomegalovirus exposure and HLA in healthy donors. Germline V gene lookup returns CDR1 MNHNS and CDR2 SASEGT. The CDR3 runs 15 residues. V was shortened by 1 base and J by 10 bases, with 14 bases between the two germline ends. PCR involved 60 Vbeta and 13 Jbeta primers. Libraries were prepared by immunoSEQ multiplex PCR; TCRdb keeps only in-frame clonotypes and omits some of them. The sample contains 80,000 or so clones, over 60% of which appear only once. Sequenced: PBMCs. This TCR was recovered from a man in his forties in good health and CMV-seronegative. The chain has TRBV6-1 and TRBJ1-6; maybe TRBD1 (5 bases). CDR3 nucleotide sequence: TGTGCCAGCAGTGAAGGCGGGCAGGGAGGCTCACCCCTCCACTTT. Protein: CASSEGGQGGSPLHF.